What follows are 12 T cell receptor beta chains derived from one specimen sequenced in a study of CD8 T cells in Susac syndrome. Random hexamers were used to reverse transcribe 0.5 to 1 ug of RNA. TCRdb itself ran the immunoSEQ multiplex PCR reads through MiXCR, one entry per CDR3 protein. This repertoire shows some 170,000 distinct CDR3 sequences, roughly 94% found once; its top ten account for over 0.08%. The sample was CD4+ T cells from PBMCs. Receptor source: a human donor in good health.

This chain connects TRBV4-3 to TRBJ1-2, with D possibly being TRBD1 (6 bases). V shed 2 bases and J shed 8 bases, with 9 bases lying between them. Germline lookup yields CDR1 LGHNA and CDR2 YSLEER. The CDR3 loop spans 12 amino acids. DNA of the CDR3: TGCGCCAGCAGCCAACTAGGGGGAGGCTACACCTTC. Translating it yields CASSQLGGGYTF.

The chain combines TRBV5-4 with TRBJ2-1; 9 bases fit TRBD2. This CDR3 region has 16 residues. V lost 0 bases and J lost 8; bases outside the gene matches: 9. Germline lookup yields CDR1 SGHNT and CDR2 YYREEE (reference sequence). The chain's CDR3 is CASSLGGTSRLHEQFF. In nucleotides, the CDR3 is TGTGCCAGCAGCTTGGGTGGGACTAGCCGCTTGCATGAGCAGTTCTTC.

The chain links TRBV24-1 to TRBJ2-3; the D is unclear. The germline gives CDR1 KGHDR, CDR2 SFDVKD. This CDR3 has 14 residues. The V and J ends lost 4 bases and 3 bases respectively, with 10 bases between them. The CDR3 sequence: CATSDAASTDTQYF. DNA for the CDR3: TGTGCCACCAGTGACGCAGCTAGTACAGATACGCAGTATTTT.

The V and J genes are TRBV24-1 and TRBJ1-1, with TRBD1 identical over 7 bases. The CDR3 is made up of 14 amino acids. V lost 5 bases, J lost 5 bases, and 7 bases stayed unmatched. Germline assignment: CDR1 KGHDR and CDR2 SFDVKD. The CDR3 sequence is CATSGQGGRTEAFF. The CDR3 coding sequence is TGTGCCACCAGTGGACAGGGCGGTCGGACTGAAGCTTTCTTT.

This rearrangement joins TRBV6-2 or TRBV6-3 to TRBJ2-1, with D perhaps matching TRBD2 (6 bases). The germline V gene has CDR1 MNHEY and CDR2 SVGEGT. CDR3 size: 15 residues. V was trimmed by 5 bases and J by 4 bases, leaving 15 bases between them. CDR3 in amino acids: CASSAGGAQYNEQFF. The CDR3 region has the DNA TGTGCCAGCAGTGCGGGCGGGGCACAATACAATGAGCAGTTCTTC.

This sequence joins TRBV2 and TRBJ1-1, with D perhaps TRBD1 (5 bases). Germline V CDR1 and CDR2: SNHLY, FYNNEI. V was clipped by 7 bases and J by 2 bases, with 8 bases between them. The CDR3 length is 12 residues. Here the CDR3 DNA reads TGTGCCAGCAAGGGGCATAACACTGAAGCTTTCTTT. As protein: CASKGHNTEAFF.

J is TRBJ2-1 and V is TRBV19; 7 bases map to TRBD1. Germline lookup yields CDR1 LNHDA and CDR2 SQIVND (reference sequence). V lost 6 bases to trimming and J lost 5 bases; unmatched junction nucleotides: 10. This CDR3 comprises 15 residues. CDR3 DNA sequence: TGTGCCAGTAGCCAAACAGGGGATGGGAACAATGAGCAGTTCTTC. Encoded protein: CASSQTGDGNNEQFF.

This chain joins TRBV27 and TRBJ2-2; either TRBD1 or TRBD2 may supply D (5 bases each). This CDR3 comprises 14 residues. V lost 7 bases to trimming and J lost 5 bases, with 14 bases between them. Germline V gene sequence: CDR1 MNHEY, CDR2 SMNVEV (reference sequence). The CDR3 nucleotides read TGTGCCAGCACCAATTATGAGGGGACCGGGGAGCTGTTTTTT. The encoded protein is CASTNYEGTGELFF.

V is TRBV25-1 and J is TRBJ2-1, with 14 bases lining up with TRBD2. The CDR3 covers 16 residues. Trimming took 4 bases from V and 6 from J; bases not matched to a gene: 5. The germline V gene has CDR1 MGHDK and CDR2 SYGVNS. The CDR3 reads CASSVPGLAGGNEQFF. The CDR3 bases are TGTGCCAGCAGTGTGCCAGGACTAGCGGGAGGCAATGAGCAGTTCTTC.

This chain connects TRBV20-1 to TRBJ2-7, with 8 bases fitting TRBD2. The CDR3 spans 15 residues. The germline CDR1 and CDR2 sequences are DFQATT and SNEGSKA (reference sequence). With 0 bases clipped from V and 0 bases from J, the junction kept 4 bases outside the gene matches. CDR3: CSARELAASSYEQYF. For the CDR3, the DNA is TGCAGTGCTAGAGAACTAGCGGCCAGCTCCTACGAGCAGTACTTC.

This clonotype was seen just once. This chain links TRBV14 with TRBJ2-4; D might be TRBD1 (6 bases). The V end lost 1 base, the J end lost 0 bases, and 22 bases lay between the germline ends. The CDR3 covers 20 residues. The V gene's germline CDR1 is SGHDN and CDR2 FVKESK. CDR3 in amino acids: CASSQGGRGQLRLAKNIQYF. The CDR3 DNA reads TGTGCCAGCAGCCAAGGTGGCAGGGGACAACTCCGCCTAGCCAAAAACATTCAGTACTTC.

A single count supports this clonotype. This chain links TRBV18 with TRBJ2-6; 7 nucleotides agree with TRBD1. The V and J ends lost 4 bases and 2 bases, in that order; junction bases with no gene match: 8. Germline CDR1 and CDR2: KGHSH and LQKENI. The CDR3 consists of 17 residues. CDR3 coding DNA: TGTGCCAGCTCACTCGACAGGGTTATTACTGGGGCCAACGTCCTGACTTTC. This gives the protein CASSLDRVITGANVLTF.